This section outlines one T cell receptor (beta chain) sequence together with its context. The method was immunoSEQ multiplex PCR; TCRdb's version includes in-frame clones alone and lacks a portion of them. The table lists about 68,000 clones, more than 65% of them singletons. The data were obtained in a study of OX40 agonist ivuxolimab in advanced cancers. Study in general: Cohort: approximately 83% men, mean age approximately 60, aged roughly 23 to 79.

The CDR3 loop spans 15 amino acids. CDR1 SGDLS and CDR2 YYNGEE come from the germline V gene. Trimming at V came to 5 bases and at J to 2 bases, leaving 4 bases not matched to a gene. The sample here was CD4+ or CD8+ T cells sorted from blood, taken in a trial of the OX40 agonist ivuxolimab. This clonotype was obtained from an adult with an advanced solid tumor such as melanoma, head and neck, liver or kidney cancer. This chain connects TRBV9 to TRBJ2-1; 10 bases align to TRBD2. The CDR3 region is CASSIAGGTYNEQFF. In nucleotides, the CDR3 is TGTGCCAGCAGTATAGCGGGAGGTACCTACAATGAGCAGTTCTTC. Using reference TRBV9 and TRBJ2-1 for the parts outside the CDR3, the full variable domain is DSGVTQTPKHLITATGQRVTLRCSPRSGDLSVYWYQQSLDQGLQFLIQYYNGEERAKGNILERFSAQQFPDLHSELNLSSLELGDSALYFCASSIAGGTYNEQFFGPGTRLTVL.